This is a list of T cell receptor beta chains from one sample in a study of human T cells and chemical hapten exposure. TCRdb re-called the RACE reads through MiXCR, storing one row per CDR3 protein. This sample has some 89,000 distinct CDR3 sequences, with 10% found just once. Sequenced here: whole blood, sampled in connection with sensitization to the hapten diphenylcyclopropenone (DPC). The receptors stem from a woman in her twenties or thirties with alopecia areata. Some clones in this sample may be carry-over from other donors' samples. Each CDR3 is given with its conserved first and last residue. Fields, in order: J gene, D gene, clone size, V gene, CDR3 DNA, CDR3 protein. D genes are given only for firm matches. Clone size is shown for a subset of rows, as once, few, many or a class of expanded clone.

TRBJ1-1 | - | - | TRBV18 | TGTGCCAGCTCACCTAACAGTGGGGGGACTGAAGCTTTCTTT | CASSPNSGGTEAFF
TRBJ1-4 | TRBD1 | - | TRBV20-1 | TGCAGTGCTAGTGACAGGGGGCAGGGTGAAAAACTGTTTTTT | CSASDRGQGEKLFF
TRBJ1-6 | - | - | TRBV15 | TGTGCCACCAGCGCGACCAGGGGAGATTCACCCCTCCACTTT | CATSATRGDSPLHF
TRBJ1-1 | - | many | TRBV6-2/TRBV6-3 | TGTGCCAGCAGTCGAAATACTGAAGCTTTCTTT | CASSRNTEAFF
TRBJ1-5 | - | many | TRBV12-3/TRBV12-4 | TGTGCCAGCAGGGCGGAGGGCACCCGCACCCAGCCCCAGCATTTT | CASRAEGTRTQPQHF
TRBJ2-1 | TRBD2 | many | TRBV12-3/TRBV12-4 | TGTGCCAGCGTTGCAGGCGCGGGGGGAAATGAGCAGTTCTTC | CASVAGAGGNEQFF
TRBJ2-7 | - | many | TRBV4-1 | TGCGCCAGCAGCCCGGGGACTTATTCCTACGAGCAGTACTTC | CASSPGTYSYEQYF
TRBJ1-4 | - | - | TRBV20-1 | TGCAGTGCTAGAGATACGGCTGGTGAAAAACTGTTTTTT | CSARDTAGEKLFF
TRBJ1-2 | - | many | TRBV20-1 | TGCAGTGCTACATTAGCCAATTATGGCTACACCTTC | CSATLANYGYTF
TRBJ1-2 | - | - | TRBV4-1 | TGCGCCAGCAGCCAGGATGAGGCGGGCGGCTACACCTTC | CASSQDEAGGYTF
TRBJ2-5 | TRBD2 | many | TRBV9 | TGTGCCAGCAGCGTAGCTCCCCTAGCGGGGGGCCAAGAGACCCAGTACTTC | CASSVAPLAGGQETQYF